A single sample gave rise to the 26 T cell receptor beta chains below, sequenced in a study of CD8 T cells in ankylosing spondylitis. MiXCR, applied by TCRdb to the 5' RACE reads, yields one record per CDR3 protein. The sample lists roughly 200,000 distinct CDR3 sequences; roughly 24% were seen once. Sequenced: blood, either unsorted or a sorted T cell fraction (not recorded which). The receptor source for this set is a male donor with ankylosing spondylitis or in good health (not recorded which).

The chain carries TRBV11-2 and TRBJ1-6; D may be TRBD1 (5 bases). CDR1 is SGHAT, CDR2 FQNNGV, per germline. The CDR3 spans 15 residues. The germline V and J ends were trimmed by 6 bases and 4 bases, with 13 bases remaining between them. The CDR3 sequence is CASRTGTVYNSPLHF. The CDR3 coding sequence is TGTGCCAGCAGGACCGGGACGGTATATAATTCACCCCTCCACTTT.

The sample holds a few counts of this clonotype. The CDR3 loop reads CSVGQPEKLFF. CDR3 nucleotides: TGCAGTGTAGGGCAGCCGGAAAAACTGTTTTTT. The chain is built from TRBV20-1 and TRBJ1-4; D gene ambiguous. The germline V and J ends were trimmed by 7 bases and 8 bases, with 11 bases remaining between them. The CDR3 loop spans 11 amino acids. The V gene's germline CDR1 is DFQATT and CDR2 SNEGSKA (reference sequence).

This clonotype was seen just once. The V call is TRBV20-1, the J call TRBJ2-2, with D hard to call. The CDR3 covers 15 residues. Per the germline V gene, CDR1 is DFQATT and CDR2 is SNEGSKA (reference sequence). V was shortened by 0 bases and J by 1 base, with 9 bases between the two germline ends. This CDR3 is CSARDRHVNTGELFF. CDR3 bases: TGCAGTGCTAGAGATCGACATGTGAACACCGGGGAGCTGTTTTTT.

This clonotype has only a few counts. The chain couples TRBV20-1 to TRBJ2-5, with D unclear. CDR3 length equals 15 residues. Germline loops: CDR1 DFQATT, CDR2 SNEGSKA (reference sequence). The V end was cut by 6 bases, the J end by 7 bases, with 24 bases between. The CDR3 loop reads CSAPALEAGKATQYF. CDR3 DNA sequence: TGCAGTGCCCCCGCCCTCGAGGCAGGCAAGGCGACCCAGTACTTC.

In this sample, this clonotype turned up many times. The chain carries TRBV29-1 and TRBJ2-3; possible D gene TRBD2, 6 bases. V shed 1 base and J shed 1 base, with 15 bases lying between them. Germline V lookup: CDR1 SQVTM, CDR2 ANQGSEA. This CDR3 is 16 amino acids long. CDR3 nucleotides: TGCAGCGTTGAAGCATGGTCGGGAGAAGGCACAGATACGCAGTATTTT. This encodes CSVEAWSGEGTDTQYF.

This chain links TRBV10-3 with TRBJ2-6, with D hard to call. CDR1 is ENHRY and CDR2 is SYGVKD in the germline V gene. V was clipped by 8 bases and J by 1 base, with 3 bases between them. The CDR3 is 12 amino acids. The CDR3 region is CAISSGANVLTF. CDR3 bases: TGTGCCATCTCTTCTGGGGCCAACGTCCTGACTTTC.

The chain links TRBV5-1 to TRBJ2-1; the match to TRBD2 covers 8 bases. V trimming: 5 bases; J trimming: 4 bases; junction bases outside the gene matches: 8. This CDR3 region has 15 residues. In germline, CDR1 is SGHRS, CDR2 YFSETQ. This CDR3 reads CASRSVLAGYNEQFF. The CDR3 DNA sequence: TGCGCCAGCAGGTCCGTCTTAGCGGGGTACAATGAGCAGTTCTTC.

This clonotype has ten or more counts. The chain carries TRBV5-1 and TRBJ1-5; D is possibly TRBD1 (6 bases). The CDR3 is made up of 14 amino acids. With 4 bases removed from V and 3 bases from J, the gap between germline ends came to 11 bases. From germline, CDR1 is SGHRS and CDR2 YFSETQ. Here the CDR3 DNA reads TGCGCCAGCAGCCTGGACAGCCTCAATCAGCCCCAGCATTTT. It translates to CASSLDSLNQPQHF.

This clonotype appeared many times. This rearrangement joins TRBV7-9 to TRBJ2-2; D not resolved. Germline values: CDR1 SEHNR, CDR2 FQNEAQ (reference sequence). The V and J ends lost 7 bases and 1 base respectively, with 7 bases between them. The CDR3 has 13 amino acids. The DNA for the CDR3 is TGTGCCAGCACCAGACAGAACACCGGGGAGCTGTTTTTT. Protein sequence: CASTRQNTGELFF.

V is TRBV20-1 and J is TRBJ1-6; weak D call: TRBD1 (5 bases). Deletions cut 6 bases from V and 7 bases from J, with 19 bases between. The CDR3 is 15 amino acids. Germline assignment: CDR1 DFQATT and CDR2 SNEGSKA (reference sequence). The DNA for the CDR3 is TGCAGTGCGACGCATAGGCAGGGAAACAATTCACCCCTCCACTTT. Its protein product is CSATHRQGNNSPLHF.

This clonotype was recorded at least ten times. V is TRBV20-1 and J is TRBJ2-1, with D possibly TRBD2 on 6 matching bases. V was shortened by 6 bases and J by 2 bases, with 17 bases between the two germline ends. Germline assignment: CDR1 DFQATT and CDR2 SNEGSKA (reference sequence). The CDR3 sequence is 15 residues long. This CDR3 is CSARGVAAPYNEQFF. The DNA for the CDR3 is TGCAGTGCCCGCGGGGTAGCGGCCCCCTACAATGAGCAGTTCTTC.

This clonotype was detected ten times or more. This rearrangement joins TRBV5-5 to TRBJ1-2, with TRBD1 matching over 7 bases. This CDR3 is 13 amino acids long. Germline V lookup: CDR1 SGHKS, CDR2 YYEKEE (reference sequence). J lost 4 bases, V lost 5 bases, and 5 bases had no gene match. CDR3 nucleotides: TGTGCCAGCAGGTCAACAGGGGTCTATGGCTACACCTTC. Its protein is CASRSTGVYGYTF.

In this sample, this clonotype turned up a few times. CDR3 DNA: TGTGCCAGCAGCTTAAGCGTCAGGGTTACCTACGAGCAGTACTTC. Amino acids: CASSLSVRVTYEQYF. The chain has TRBV7-8 and TRBJ2-7; D might be TRBD1 (5 bases). The length of the CDR3 is 15 residues. Trimming removed 2 bases at V and 2 bases at J, with 13 bases between. Germline V gene sequence: CDR1 SGHVS, CDR2 FQNEAQ.

This clonotype was recorded many times. This chain connects TRBV5-6 to TRBJ2-1; 10 bases map to TRBD2. CDR1 and CDR2 (germline): SGHDT, YYEEEE. Unmatched junction bases numbered 9, after V lost 2 bases and J lost 7 bases. The CDR3 contains 16 residues. Written as DNA, the CDR3 is TGTGCCAGCAGCTTCCTAAGCGGGAGGGCCGAGAATGAGCAGTTCTTC. This gives the protein CASSFLSGRAENEQFF.

This chain links TRBV20-1 with TRBJ1-5; the D is unclear. Germline V gives CDR1 DFQATT, CDR2 SNEGSKA (reference sequence). Trimming stripped 5 bases from V and 0 bases from J, with 14 bases between. The CDR3 runs 15 residues. Here the CDR3 reads CSAGSSSYSNQPQHF. In DNA form, the CDR3 reads TGCAGTGCTGGGTCTTCCTCTTATAGCAATCAGCCCCAGCATTTT.

The chain has TRBV6-5 and TRBJ1-1; D perhaps matches TRBD1 (5 bases). Looked up from germline, CDR1 is MNHEY and CDR2 is SVGAGI. Trimming stripped 4 bases from V and 0 bases from J, with 12 bases between. The CDR3 spans 15 residues. The CDR3 loop is CASSSNGGVNTEAFF. DNA for the CDR3: TGTGCCAGCAGTTCCAATGGGGGGGTGAACACTGAAGCTTTCTTT.

This chain links TRBV4-3 with TRBJ2-6; D possibly corresponds to TRBD1 (6 bases). Germline-derived CDR1 and CDR2 are LGHNA and YSLEER. The CDR3 loop spans 16 amino acids. The V end lost 4 bases, the J end lost 4 bases, and 14 bases lay between the germline ends. CDR3 sequence: CASSRTQGVGANVLTF. The CDR3 DNA reads TGCGCCAGCAGCCGCACACAGGGAGTCGGGGCCAACGTCCTGACTTTC.

The genes are TRBV12-3 or TRBV12-4 and TRBJ2-1, with D hard to call. V gave up 5 bases and J gave up 0 bases, with 11 bases separating them. The CDR3 covers 15 residues. This chain's CDR3 is CASSPGWGSYNEQFF. The CDR3 bases are TGTGCCAGCAGTCCCGGTTGGGGCTCCTACAATGAGCAGTTCTTC.

The chain couples TRBV5-1 to TRBJ2-5, with D perhaps matching TRBD1 (5 bases). This CDR3 has 15 amino acids. Germline V gene lookup returns CDR1 SGHRS and CDR2 YFSETQ. Trimming pared 0 bases from V and 1 base from J, leaving 10 bases between. The CDR3 nucleotides read TGCGCCAGCAGCTTGGCCGGACAACTCCAAGAGACCCAGTACTTC. Its protein is CASSLAGQLQETQYF.

This clonotype was recorded at least ten times. The chain combines TRBV28 with TRBJ2-3; D is unclear. The V end was cut by 8 bases, the J end by 6 bases, with 9 bases between. The germline V gene encodes CDR1 MDHEN and CDR2 SYDVKM. The CDR3 runs to 11 residues. The CDR3 DNA reads as TGTGCCAGCGTAAAGAGGGATACGCAGTATTTT. Its protein product is CASVKRDTQYF.

Many counts were recorded for this clonotype. This chain uses TRBV28 with TRBJ2-7, with 7 bases that match TRBD2. This CDR3 is built from 16 residues. Unmatched junction bases numbered 9, after V lost 2 bases and J lost 2 bases. Germline CDR1 and CDR2: MDHEN and SYDVKM. As DNA, the CDR3 is TGTGCCAGCAGTTTAGGCCCGGGGAGGGGTACCTACGAGCAGTACTTC. This sequence encodes CASSLGPGRGTYEQYF.

This sequence joins TRBV20-1 and TRBJ1-5; TRBD1 is a possible D gene (5 bases). Germline V CDR1 and CDR2: DFQATT, SNEGSKA (reference sequence). CDR3 length: 14 residues. With 6 bases removed from V and 2 bases from J, the gap between germline ends came to 14 bases. The CDR3: CSALGGRGNQPQHF. The CDR3 DNA reads TGCAGTGCCCTCGGGGGTAGGGGCAATCAGCCCCAGCATTTT.

This clonotype was seen at least ten times. The chain uses TRBV5-6 and TRBJ2-5, with D possibly TRBD2 on 6 matching bases. The CDR3 is 16 amino acids. CDR1 and CDR2 from the germline V gene are SGHDT and YYEEEE. The V and J ends lost 2 bases and 5 bases respectively, with 19 bases between them. The DNA of the CDR3 is TGTGCCAGCAGCTTTGCGGGCTCGCGGAGGGAGGAGACCCAGTACTTC. It translates to CASSFAGSRREETQYF.

This clonotype was seen more than once but under ten times. The chain joins TRBV20-1 to TRBJ2-1; 9 bases are shared with TRBD2. This CDR3 has 16 residues. V shed 5 bases, J shed 8 bases, and the junction held 16 bases outside the gene matches. Germline values: CDR1 DFQATT, CDR2 SNEGSKA (reference sequence). This CDR3 reads CSALQLAGYPGYEQFF. The CDR3 nucleotides are TGCAGTGCTTTACAACTAGCGGGCTATCCAGGGTATGAGCAGTTCTTC.

This chain connects TRBV12-3 or TRBV12-4 to TRBJ1-1, with 7 bases identical to TRBD1. The CDR3 has 13 amino acids. Trimming took 2 bases from V and 8 from J; bases not matched to a gene: 5. In DNA, the CDR3 is TGTGCCAGCAGTTTACTCCCGGACAGGGAAGCTTTCTTT. Encoded protein: CASSLLPDREAFF.

At least ten counts were recorded for this clonotype. V is TRBV9 and J is TRBJ2-4, with a weak D call TRBD2 (6 bases). This CDR3 spans 15 amino acids. V lost 4 bases, J lost 8 bases, and 19 bases lay in between. From germline, CDR1 is SGDLS and CDR2 YYNGEE. The chain's CDR3 is CASSSISGPLDIQYF. DNA for the CDR3: TGTGCCAGCAGCTCTATTAGCGGTCCCCTAGACATTCAGTACTTC.